These 4 T cell receptor beta chains originate from one sample sequenced in a study of T cell responses to AZD1222 COVID-19 vaccine. The table came from immunoSEQ multiplex PCR; TCRdb's copy has only in-frame clones and leaves some out. The sample shows more than 150,000 clones, 94% of them seen only once. Sample: peripheral blood, taken 28 days after the second AZD1222 dose. These receptors all come from an adult who received the AZD1222 COVID-19 vaccine.

The chain combines TRBV19 with TRBJ2-3; D unclear. Germline assignment: CDR1 LNHDA and CDR2 SQIVND (reference sequence). CDR3 length equals 17 residues. The V end lost 0 bases, the J end lost 2 bases, and 15 bases lay between the germline ends. CDR3 loop: CASSIDLGYSFTDTQYF. The DNA of the CDR3 is TGTGCCAGTAGTATAGATCTTGGGTACTCATTCACAGATACGCAGTATTTT.

The chain is built from TRBV7-6 and TRBJ1-3; D unclear. Germline V gene lookup returns CDR1 SGHVS and CDR2 FNYEAQ. This CDR3 region has 16 residues. V lost 1 base, J lost 2 bases, and 12 bases lay in between. CDR3 coding DNA: TGTGCCAGCAGCTTAGATGGAGTCACTACTGGAAACACCATATATTTT. This codes for CASSLDGVTTGNTIYF.

The chain carries TRBV5-6 and TRBJ1-2; D remains unclear. CDR1 and CDR2 (germline): SGHDT, YYEEEE. The CDR3 is 14 amino acids. The V end lost 0 bases, the J end lost 3 bases, and 9 bases lay between the germline ends. The CDR3 DNA follows: TGTGCCAGCAGCTTGGGAGCAGGCTACTATGGCTACACCTTC. Its protein is CASSLGAGYYGYTF.

CDR3 sequence reads: CASSLTAVRDTEAFF. As DNA, the CDR3 is TGTGCCAGCAGCTTAACGGCTGTTCGGGACACTGAAGCTTTCTTT. The chain recombines TRBV7-2 with TRBJ1-1; D is undetermined. CDR1 and CDR2 (germline): SGHTA, FQGNSA. The CDR3 extends over 15 amino acids. The V end was cut by 2 bases, the J end by 3 bases, with 13 bases between.